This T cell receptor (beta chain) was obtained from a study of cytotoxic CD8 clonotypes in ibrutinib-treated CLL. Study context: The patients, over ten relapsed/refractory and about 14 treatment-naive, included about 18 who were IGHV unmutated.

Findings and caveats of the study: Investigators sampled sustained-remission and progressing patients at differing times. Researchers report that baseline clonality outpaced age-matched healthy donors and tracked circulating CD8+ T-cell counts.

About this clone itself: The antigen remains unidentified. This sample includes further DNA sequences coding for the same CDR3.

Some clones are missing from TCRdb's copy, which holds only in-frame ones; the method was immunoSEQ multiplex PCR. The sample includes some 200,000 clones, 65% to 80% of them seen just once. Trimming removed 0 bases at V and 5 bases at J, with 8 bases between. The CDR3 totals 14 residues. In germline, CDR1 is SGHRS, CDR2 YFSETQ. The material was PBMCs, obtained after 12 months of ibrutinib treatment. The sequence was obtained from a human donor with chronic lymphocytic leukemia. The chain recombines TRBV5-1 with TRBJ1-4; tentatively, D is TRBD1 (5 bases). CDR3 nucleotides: TGCGCCAGCAGCTTGGGACAGCTGAATGAAAAACTGTTTTTT. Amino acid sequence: CASSLGQLNEKLFF.